This T cell receptor (beta chain) came from a study of shared clonotypes between healthy human individuals. Generated by immunoSEQ multiplex PCR, the TCRdb table keeps only in-frame clones and is missing some. This sample has about 230,000 clones, with 50% to 75% found just once. Germline V lookup: CDR1 MGHRA, CDR2 YSYEKL. V was pared by 4 bases and J by 6 bases, with 8 bases between. The CDR3 length is 12 residues. The receptor's source is a man aged 30 to 39 in good health. The gene calls are TRBV4-1 and TRBJ2-3; D remains unclear. Sequences were obtained from memory CD4+ T cells sorted from blood. Indicated subset: CD45RA-negative fraction. CDR3 in amino acids: CASSPHRDTQYF. For the CDR3, the DNA is TGCGCCAGCAGCCCCCATCGGGATACGCAGTATTTT.